These 22 T cell receptor beta chains originate from one sample sequenced in a study of cytomegalovirus exposure and HLA in healthy donors. 13 Jbeta primers and 60 Vbeta primers were used for the PCR. TCRdb's table, derived via immunoSEQ multiplex PCR, lists solely in-frame clones and lacks some. The sample has 150,000 or so clones, less than 90% seen once. Sequencing was performed on PBMCs. The receptors were gathered from a man aged 45-65 years in good health and CMV-seropositive.

This clone was counted only a few times. The rearrangement joins TRBV9 to TRBJ2-5; tentative D call: TRBD2 (6 bases). The CDR3 runs to 16 residues. V was trimmed by 0 bases and J by 6 bases, leaving 18 bases between them. Germline V CDR1 and CDR2: SGDLS, YYNGEE. This CDR3 is CASSVGEGGQVKTQYF. The CDR3 DNA reads TGTGCCAGCAGCGTAGGTGAGGGAGGCCAAGTAAAGACCCAGTACTTC.

This clone has a handful of counts. The V call is TRBV19, the J call TRBJ2-6; D may be TRBD1 (5 bases). The CDR3 contains 17 residues. The germline gives CDR1 LNHDA, CDR2 SQIVND (reference sequence). V dropped 2 bases and J dropped 4 bases, with 15 bases sitting between them. The CDR3 nucleotides read TGTGCCAGTAGTATACCAGGGATCCGGTTGGGGGCCAACGTCCTGACTTTC. Amino acids: CASSIPGIRLGANVLTF.

The V and J genes are TRBV28 and TRBJ2-5; maybe TRBD1 (7 bases). The V gene lost 7 bases and the J gene lost 5 bases, with 20 bases spanning the gap. CDR3 length equals 15 residues. Germline CDR1 reads MDHEN; CDR2 reads SYDVKM. CDR3 in DNA: TGTGCCAGCACACCTATCGACAGGGAGGAGGAGACCCAGTACTTC. Protein sequence: CASTPIDREEETQYF.

This chain uses TRBV5-6 with TRBJ1-3, with D possibly being TRBD1 (6 bases). Germline CDR1 SGHDT, CDR2 YYEEEE. This CDR3 is built from 16 residues. V lost 4 bases, J lost 4 bases, and 18 bases lay in between. The CDR3 sequence: CASSLPGGPRGNTIYF. Here the CDR3 DNA reads TGTGCCAGCAGCCTGCCGGGGGGGCCAAGGGGAAACACCATATATTTT.

CDR3 residues: CASWQSPYNEQFF. CDR3 nucleotides: TGTGCCAGCTGGCAATCCCCTTACAATGAGCAGTTCTTC. J is TRBJ2-1 and V is TRBV6-5; D gene unclear. Looked up from germline, CDR1 is MNHEY and CDR2 is SVGAGI. V was trimmed by 8 bases and J by 4 bases, leaving 12 bases between them. The CDR3 totals 13 residues.

This clone occurred a few times. The gene calls are TRBV29-1 and TRBJ2-7; the match to TRBD1 covers 8 bases. The J segment lost 3 bases and the V segment lost 4 bases, leaving 2 bases of the junction unmatched. The CDR3 contains 12 residues. The germline V gene encodes CDR1 SQVTM and CDR2 ANQGSEA. The CDR3 loop is CSVVTGDYEQYF. For the CDR3, the DNA is TGCAGCGTTGTGACAGGGGACTACGAGCAGTACTTC.

The chain is built from TRBV27 and TRBJ1-4; possible D gene TRBD1, 5 bases. This CDR3 spans 13 amino acids. Deletions cut 7 bases from V and 7 bases from J, with 13 bases between. Germline V gene lookup returns CDR1 MNHEY and CDR2 SMNVEV (reference sequence). CDR3 DNA: TGTGCCAGCACGGGGGTTGTGGGTGAAAAACTGTTTTTT. Translation gives CASTGVVGEKLFF. The full variable domain, rest sourced from reference TRBV27 and TRBJ1-4, is EAQVTQNPRYLITVTGKKLTVTCSQNMNHEYMSWYRQDPGLGLRQIYYSMNVEVTDKGDVPEGYKVSRKEKRNFPLILESPSPNQTSLYFCASTGVVGEKLFFGSGTQLSVL.

This chain joins TRBV7-9 and TRBJ2-6; D possibly corresponds to TRBD1 (5 bases). Germline-derived CDR1 and CDR2 are SEHNR and FQNEAQ (reference sequence). There are 17 residues in the CDR3. With 2 bases removed from V and 0 bases from J, the gap between germline ends came to 11 bases. CDR3 region: CASSLPPGNSGANVLTF. CDR3 DNA: TGTGCCAGCAGCTTACCCCCAGGGAACTCTGGGGCCAACGTCCTGACTTTC.

This clone was seen once. J is TRBJ2-7 and V is TRBV5-4; 7 bases align to TRBD2. This CDR3 is built from 15 residues. Germline CDR1 and CDR2: SGHNT and YYREEE (reference sequence). The junction had 8 bases not matched to a gene; V was cut back by 1 base and J by 4 bases. In nucleotides, the CDR3 is TGTGCCAGCAGCTTGTTGGCGGGAGTGACGTACGAGCAGTACTTC. This sequence encodes CASSLLAGVTYEQYF.

The chain links TRBV5-1 to TRBJ2-7, with TRBD1 matching 9 bases. There are 14 residues in the CDR3. Per the germline V gene, CDR1 is SGHRS and CDR2 is YFSETQ. V gave up 3 bases and J gave up 2 bases; unmatched junction bases: 3. CDR3 DNA sequence: TGCGCCAGCAGCTGGGGACAGGGTCCCTACGAGCAGTACTTC. Protein product: CASSWGQGPYEQYF.

The V gene is TRBV18, the J gene TRBJ2-1; D unclear. V shed 0 bases and J shed 8 bases, with 11 bases lying between them. This CDR3 contains 14 residues. CDR1 KGHSH and CDR2 LQKENI come from the germline V gene. The chain's CDR3 is CASSPPASVHEQFF. CDR3 in DNA: TGTGCCAGCTCACCACCGGCCTCTGTGCATGAGCAGTTCTTC.

The rearrangement joins TRBV28 to TRBJ1-5, with 7 bases matching TRBD1. The germline CDR1 and CDR2 sequences are MDHEN and SYDVKM. The CDR3 sequence is 15 residues long. The V and J ends lost 3 bases and 4 bases, in that order; junction bases with no gene match: 6. DNA for the CDR3: TGTGCCAGCAGTTTCCCGGGACAGAGAAATCAGCCCCAGCATTTT. This codes for CASSFPGQRNQPQHF.

V and J are TRBV5-4 and TRBJ2-7; 12 bases are a match to TRBD1. CDR3 length: 15 residues. Trimming cost V 4 bases and J 7 bases; bases outside gene matches: 9. The germline V gene has CDR1 SGHNT and CDR2 YYREEE (reference sequence). CDR3 nucleotide sequence: TGTGCCAGCAGCGGGGCGGGACAGGGGGCTTGGGAGCAGTACTTC. It specifies CASSGAGQGAWEQYF.

This CDR3 reads CASSYDRTSGYEQYF. In nucleotides, the CDR3 is TGTGCCAGCAGTTACGATCGGACTAGCGGATACGAGCAGTACTTC. The V and J genes are TRBV6-5 and TRBJ2-7; 10 nucleotides align to TRBD2. With 2 bases clipped from V and 4 bases from J, the junction kept 5 bases outside the gene matches. This CDR3 is built from 15 residues. In germline, CDR1 is MNHEY, CDR2 SVGAGI.

In its sample, this clone was seen once. The chain uses TRBV7-3 and TRBJ2-1; 8 nucleotides match TRBD2. There are 16 residues in the CDR3. V shed 0 bases and J 3 bases; nucleotides not matched to a gene: 4. Germline V lookup: CDR1 SGHTA, CDR2 FQGTGA. The CDR3 loop reads CASSLTISGSYNEQFF. The CDR3, as DNA: TGTGCCAGCAGCTTAACGATAAGCGGGAGCTACAATGAGCAGTTCTTC.

This clone was recorded only once. The rearrangement joins TRBV14 to TRBJ1-2, with 7 bases fitting TRBD1. The CDR3 runs to 13 residues. V lost 4 bases, J lost 5 bases, and 4 bases stayed unmatched. Germline CDR1 reads SGHDN; CDR2 reads FVKESK. The CDR3 region has the DNA TGTGCCAGCAGCCCCGACAGGGTTTATGGCTACACCTTC. Encoded protein: CASSPDRVYGYTF.

This clone has just one count. The chain combines TRBV13 with TRBJ2-3; the D gene is possibly TRBD1 (6 bases). This CDR3 is 15 amino acids long. Trimming pared 4 bases from V and 5 bases from J, leaving 16 bases between. Germline CDR1 is PRHDT and CDR2 is FYEKMQ (reference sequence). The CDR3 nucleotides are TGTGCCAGCAGCTCCAGGGAATTGGGACAAGATACGCAGTATTTT. Protein: CASSSRELGQDTQYF.

V is TRBV6-5 and J is TRBJ2-5, with 9 bases lining up with TRBD1. This CDR3 contains 14 residues. The germline gives CDR1 MNHEY, CDR2 SVGAGI. V dropped 4 bases and J dropped 5; count of bases not matched to a gene: 5. CDR3 nucleotides: TGTGCCAGCAGTTCCAGGGACAGGGTTGAGACCCAGTACTTC. The encoded protein is CASSSRDRVETQYF.

This clone was seen a handful of times. This chain joins TRBV2 and TRBJ1-5; 8 nucleotides align to TRBD1. CDR3 size: 16 residues. J lost 6 bases, V lost 3 bases, and 10 bases had no gene match. Germline V gene data show CDR1 as SNHLY and CDR2 as FYNNEI. The DNA for the CDR3 is TGTGCCAGCAGTGAGGGAGAACAGGGGGTCGCTCAGCCCCAGCATTTT. It yields the protein CASSEGEQGVAQPQHF.

The V and J genes are TRBV6-5 and TRBJ2-7; 9 bases are a match to TRBD2. The CDR3 runs to 14 residues. V lost 4 bases, J lost 4 bases, and 5 bases stayed unmatched. Germline values: CDR1 MNHEY, CDR2 SVGAGI. The CDR3 DNA reads as TGTGCCAGCAGTTCGGGACTAGCCGCTTACGAGCAGTACTTC. Amino acids: CASSSGLAAYEQYF.

This chain uses TRBV11-2 with TRBJ1-2, with D possibly being TRBD1 (6 bases). Germline values: CDR1 SGHAT, CDR2 FQNNGV. Trimming removed 6 bases at V and 3 bases at J, with 17 bases between. CDR3 size: 15 residues. The CDR3: CASRKDRFTYYGYTF. CDR3 nucleotide sequence: TGTGCCAGCAGAAAAGACAGGTTTACTTACTATGGCTACACCTTC.

The gene calls are TRBV28 and TRBJ1-3; 9 bases are shared with TRBD1. The length of the CDR3 is 17 residues. The V gene's germline CDR1 is MDHEN and CDR2 SYDVKM. Losses at the gene ends were 6 bases for V and 0 bases for J; bases not matched to a gene: 9. The CDR3 DNA sequence: TGTGCCAGCAGCGTATACAGGGGGCAGACCTCTGGAAACACCATATATTTT. Protein sequence: CASSVYRGQTSGNTIYF.